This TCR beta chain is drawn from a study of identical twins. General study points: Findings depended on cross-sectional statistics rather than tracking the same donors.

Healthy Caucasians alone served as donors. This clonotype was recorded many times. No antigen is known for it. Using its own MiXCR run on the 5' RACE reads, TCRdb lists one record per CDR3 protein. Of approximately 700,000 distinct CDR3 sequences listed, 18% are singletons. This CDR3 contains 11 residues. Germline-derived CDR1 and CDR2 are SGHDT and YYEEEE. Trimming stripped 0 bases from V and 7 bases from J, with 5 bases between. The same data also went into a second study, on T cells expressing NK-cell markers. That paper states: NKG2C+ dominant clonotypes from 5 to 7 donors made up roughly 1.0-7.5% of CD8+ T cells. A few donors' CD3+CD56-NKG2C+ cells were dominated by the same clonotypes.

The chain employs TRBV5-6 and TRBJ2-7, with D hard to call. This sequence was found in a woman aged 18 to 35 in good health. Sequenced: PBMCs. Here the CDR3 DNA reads TGTGCCAGCAGCTTGGTGAGGGAGCAGTACTTC. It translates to CASSLVREQYF.